This TCR beta chain originates from a study of cytomegalovirus exposure and HLA in healthy donors. It was with 60 Vbeta and 13 Jbeta primers that the PCR ran. Produced via immunoSEQ multiplex PCR; TCRdb's table is partial and in-frame only. The sample has roughly 140,000 clones, approximately 79% seen once; the top ten hold 1.2%. Findings of the study overall: Reported performance of the classifier showed diagnosis of cytomegalovirus status with high specificity and sensitivity.

Worth noting for this clone: Its specificity is not known.

Germline V gene lookup returns CDR1 WNHNN and CDR2 SYGVQD (reference sequence). The CDR3 totals 15 residues. Trimming shortened V by 4 bases and J by 3 bases, and 13 bases separated the two germline ends. The receptor was isolated from a female donor in good health and CMV-seronegative. The sample comprised PBMCs. The rearrangement uses TRBV10-1 and TRBJ2-1, with D perhaps matching TRBD1 (6 bases). The CDR3 sequence is CASSARGSGYNEQFF. The CDR3 DNA follows: TGCGCCAGCAGTGCGAGGGGGAGCGGCTACAATGAGCAGTTCTTC.